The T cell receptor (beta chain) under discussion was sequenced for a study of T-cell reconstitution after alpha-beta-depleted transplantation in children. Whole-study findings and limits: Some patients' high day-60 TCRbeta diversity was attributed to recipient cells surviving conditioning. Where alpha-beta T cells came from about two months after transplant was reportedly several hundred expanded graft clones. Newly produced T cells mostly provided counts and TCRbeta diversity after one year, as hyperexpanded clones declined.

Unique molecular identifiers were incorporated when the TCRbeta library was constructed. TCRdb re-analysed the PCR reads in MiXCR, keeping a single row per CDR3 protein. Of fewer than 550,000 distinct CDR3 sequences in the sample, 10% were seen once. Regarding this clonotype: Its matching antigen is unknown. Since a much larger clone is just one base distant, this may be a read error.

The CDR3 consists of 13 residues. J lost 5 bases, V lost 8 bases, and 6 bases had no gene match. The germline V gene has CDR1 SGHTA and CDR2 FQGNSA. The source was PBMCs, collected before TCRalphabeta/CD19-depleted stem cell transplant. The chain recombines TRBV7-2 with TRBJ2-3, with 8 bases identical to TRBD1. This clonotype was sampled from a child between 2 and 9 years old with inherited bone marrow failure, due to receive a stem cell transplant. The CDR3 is CASGGQVLDTQYF. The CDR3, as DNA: TGTGCCAGCGGGGGACAGGTGCTAGATACGCAGTATTTT. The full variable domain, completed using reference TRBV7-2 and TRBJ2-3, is GAGVSQSPSNKVTEKGKDVELRCDPISGHTALYWYRQSLGQGLEFLIYFQGNSAPDKSGLPSDRFSAERTGGSVSTLTIQRTQQEDSAVYLCASGGQVLDTQYFGPGTRLTVL.